This is a list of T cell receptor beta chains from one sample in a study of response to subunit inactivated influenza vaccine. One entry per CDR3 protein, called by TCRdb with MiXCR from the RT-PCR reads. In the table there are around 500,000 distinct CDR3 sequences, approximately 11% of which are singletons. The sequenced sample was PBMCs from blood, obtained around seven weeks after vaccination. The receptors were sampled from a man aged 45-60 years who received an inactivated influenza vaccine. Each CDR3 is given with its conserved first and last residue. The D gene is left open where the match is weak. The size field is filled for only some rows; it gives once, few, many or a size class.

j_call clone_size cdr3_length d_call v_call cdr3_aa cdr3_nt
TRBJ2-7 many 17 TRBD2 TRBV6-2/TRBV6-3 CASSPLGKGGSSYEQYF TGTGCCAGCAGTCCCCTTGGTAAGGGCGGGAGCTCCTACGAGCAGTACTTC
TRBJ2-1 many 17 NA TRBV4-1 CASSQGGGGQEYYEQFF TGCGCCAGCAGCCAAGGAGGGGGGGGGCAGGAATATTATGAGCAGTTCTTC
TRBJ1-1 few 15 NA TRBV18 CASSPVTGTGTEAFF TGTGCCAGCTCACCGGTAACAGGGACTGGCACTGAAGCTTTCTTT
TRBJ2-3 NA 15 NA TRBV10-1 CASSLRNGATDTQYF TGCGCCAGCAGCCTGAGGAACGGGGCTACAGATACGCAGTATTTT
TRBJ2-6 NA 18 TRBD1 TRBV11-2 CASSRYGTAYSGANVLTF TGTGCCAGCAGCAGATACGGGACAGCATATTCTGGGGCCAACGTCCTGACTTTC
TRBJ2-7 many 15 TRBD2 TRBV20-1 CSAPPGTSGSYEQYF TGCAGTGCTCCCCCCGGGACTAGCGGGAGCTACGAGCAGTACTTC
TRBJ2-7 many 17 TRBD2 TRBV5-1 CASSPGTSGPLSYEQYF TGCGCCAGCAGCCCAGGGACTAGCGGGCCGCTCTCCTACGAGCAGTACTTC
TRBJ1-6 many 14 NA TRBV7-2 CASSLSLSGRTFHF TGTGCCAGCAGCTTGTCCCTTTCTGGCAGAACGTTCCACTTT
TRBJ2-7 many 13 TRBD1 TRBV29-1 CSVAGTGPYEQYF TGCAGCGTTGCCGGGACAGGTCCCTACGAGCAGTACTTC
TRBJ1-2 few 13 NA TRBV6-5 CASSSGFNYGYTF TGTGCCAGCAGTTCGGGCTTTAACTATGGCTACACCTTC
TRBJ1-6 few 15 TRBD1 TRBV2 CASREGGARNSPLHF TGTGCCAGCAGGGAAGGGGGCGCACGGAATTCACCCCTCCACTTT
TRBJ1-2 NA 15 NA TRBV5-1 CASSLGAGPSYGYTF TGCGCCAGCAGCTTGGGGGCAGGGCCGTCCTATGGCTACACCTTC
TRBJ1-1 NA 13 NA TRBV20-1 CSSKGPWEGEAFF TGCAGTAGCAAAGGGCCGTGGGAAGGTGAAGCTTTCTTT
TRBJ1-5 few 15 NA TRBV12-3/TRBV12-4 CASSLGSLGRQPQHF TGTGCCAGCAGTTTAGGTTCCTTGGGAAGGCAGCCCCAGCATTTT
TRBJ1-1 NA 15 TRBD1 TRBV5-1 CASSSRQGRGTEAFF TGCGCCAGCAGCTCGCGACAGGGGCGAGGCACTGAAGCTTTCTTT
TRBJ1-1 many 15 NA TRBV18 CASSSESRTNTEAFF TGTGCCAGCTCATCTGAATCAAGGACAAACACTGAAGCTTTCTTT
TRBJ1-2 few 13 TRBD1 TRBV12-3/TRBV12-4 CASREGQGQGYTF TGTGCCAGCAGAGAGGGACAGGGACAAGGCTACACCTTC